The clone carrying this T cell receptor beta chain was detected many times. This sample was taken from a study of kidney transplant recipient with SARS-CoV-2 infection. This CDR3 spans 15 amino acids. Germline CDR1 SNHLY, CDR2 FYNNEI. Trimming shortened V by 8 bases and J by 6 bases, and 20 bases separated the two germline ends. TCRdb passed the reads through MiXCR, listing each CDR3 protein once. The sample records 200,000 to 300,000 distinct CDR3 sequences, more than 25% being singletons. The starting material was a blood sample, obtained at baseline and on approximately day 120 from a kidney transplant recipient. The V gene is TRBV2, the J gene TRBJ1-5, with D hard to call. This clonotype was sampled from a male patient between 25 and 40 years old who had COVID-19 and was a kidney transplant recipient. A share of the T cells may be of graft donor origin. CDR3 nucleotides: TGTGCCAGCCCTAAGGTACCCCTCGAAGGTCAGCCCCAGCATTTT. Protein sequence: CASPKVPLEGQPQHF.